This T cell receptor beta chain came from a study of T-cell memory formation after mild COVID-19. Turning to this clonotype: The antigen is unknown.

cDNA libraries for TCR alpha and TCR beta, carrying sample barcodes and UMIs, came from 5'RACE with constant-segment primers. Via MiXCR, TCRdb re-called the 5' RACE reads, giving one row per CDR3 protein. This table has 280,000 or so distinct CDR3 sequences, approximately 8.4% appearing once. Study conclusions and caveats: CD8+ contracting clones occupied EMRA, while CD4+ ones occupied mainly CM and EM. CD4+ bias marked clones expanding day 15 to 37, unlike balanced contracting clones. SARS-CoV-2 specificity was not confirmed for second-wave clones peaking on day 37.

The CDR3 is made up of 15 amino acids. V lost 7 bases and J 9 bases, leaving 19 bases between the germline ends. Germline loops: CDR1 MNHEY, CDR2 SMNVEV (reference sequence). The clonotype was recovered from a man aged 18 to 29 who had mild COVID-19 (a few samples of this study predate the infection). Cell type and time point are not known. The V call is TRBV27, the J call TRBJ1-6, with D perhaps matching TRBD1 (5 bases). Input material: PBMCs or a T cell subset sorted from them (not recorded which). CDR3 sequence: CASNISWGRGSPLHF. For the CDR3, the DNA is TGTGCCAGCAACATTTCGTGGGGCCGCGGTTCACCCCTCCACTTT.